These 9 T cell receptor beta chains originate from one sample sequenced in a study of blood T cell repertoires in COVID-19. Sequenced by immunoSEQ multiplex PCR; TCRdb stores in-frame clones only, minus some. The profile covers tens of thousands of clones, with approximately 80% appearing a single time and 25% taken by the ten largest. Sequencing was carried out using peripheral blood. The origin of the receptors is a man between 60 and 70 years old with acute or convalescent COVID-19.

V gene TRBV18 combines with J gene TRBJ1-1, with TRBD1 identical over 7 bases. J was trimmed by 11 bases and V by 3 bases; bases with no gene match: 12. Per germline, CDR1 KGHSH and CDR2 LQKENI. The CDR3 sequence is 14 residues long. CDR3 nucleotide sequence: TGTGCCAGCTCACCTACTCTAACAGGGGAAACCGCTTTCTTT. It translates to CASSPTLTGETAFF.

This clone turned up a few times. The chain is built from TRBV27 and TRBJ2-7, with D hard to call. Germline V lookup: CDR1 MNHEY, CDR2 SMNVEV (reference sequence). V lost 6 bases and J 0 bases, leaving 12 bases between the germline ends. The CDR3 runs to 14 residues. CDR3 amino acids: CASRATISSYEQYV. The CDR3 DNA reads as TGTGCCAGCAGAGCCACGATTAGCTCCTACGAGCAGTACGTC.

This sequence joins TRBV7-2 and TRBJ2-5; D gene ambiguous. V lost 1 base and J 3 bases, leaving 6 bases between the germline ends. Germline V lookup: CDR1 SGHTA, CDR2 FQGNSA. This CDR3 contains 13 residues. The CDR3 is CASSLGAKETQYF. The CDR3 DNA reads TGTGCCAGCAGCTTAGGGGCAAAAGAGACCCAGTACTTC.

This clone occurred a few times. Here the CDR3 reads CATEAAGQGTYEQYF. In DNA, the CDR3 is TGTGCCACCGAGGCGGCGGGACAGGGAACCTACGAGCAGTACTTC. The rearrangement joins TRBV7-9 to TRBJ2-7, with 9 bases lining up with TRBD1. The CDR3 totals 15 residues. The ends lost 10 bases at V and 2 bases at J; junction bases unmatched: 12. CDR1 SEHNR and CDR2 FQNEAQ come from the germline V gene (reference sequence). Supplemented by reference TRBV7-9 and TRBJ2-7, the full variable domain reads DTGVSQNPRHKITKRGQNVTFRCDPISEHNRLYWYRQTLGQGPEFLTYFQNEAQLEKSRLLSDRFSAERPKGSFSTLEIQRTEQGDSAMYLCATEAAGQGTYEQYFGPGTRLTVT.

This chain uses TRBV5-1 with TRBJ1-6; tentatively, D is TRBD1 (6 bases). Trimming stripped 4 bases from V and 10 bases from J, with 18 bases between. CDR1 is SGHRS and CDR2 is YFSETQ in the germline V gene. CDR3 length: 15 amino acids. CDR3 sequence (DNA): TGCGCCAGCAGCGCACAGGGTCCCCCGGGATCACCCCTCCACTTT. Its protein is CASSAQGPPGSPLHF. Using reference TRBV5-1 and TRBJ1-6 for the parts outside the CDR3, the full variable domain is KAGVTQTPRYLIKTRGQQVTLSCSPISGHRSVSWYQQTPGQGLQFLFEYFSETQRNKGNFPGRFSGRQFSNSRSEMNVSTLELGDSALYLCASSAQGPPGSPLHFGNGTRLTVT.

The chain combines TRBV4-2 with TRBJ1-3; possibly TRBD1 for D (6 bases). Between the trimmed V and J ends, which lost 0 bases and 0 bases, there was a span of 12 bases. Germline CDR1 reads LGHNA; CDR2 reads YNFKEQ. The CDR3 sequence is 17 residues long. The CDR3 sequence is CASSQDDRSASGNTIYF. Here the CDR3 DNA reads TGTGCCAGCAGCCAAGATGACAGGTCAGCCTCTGGAAACACCATATATTTT.

The chain links TRBV7-9 to TRBJ1-4; a possible D gene is TRBD1 (6 bases). The CDR3 sequence is 18 residues long. Trimming removed 5 bases at V and 0 bases at J, with 19 bases between. The germline V gene has CDR1 SEHNR and CDR2 FQNEAQ (reference sequence). DNA of the CDR3: TGTGCCAGCAGCCAGGGACACAGGCAGGGTGCAACTAATGAAAAACTGTTTTTT. Its protein is CASSQGHRQGATNEKLFF.

The chain carries TRBV5-4 and TRBJ1-4; a possible D gene is TRBD1 (5 bases). CDR3 length: 14 residues. Trimming left V 4 bases short and J 4 bases short, with 11 bases between. Germline assignment: CDR1 SGHNT and CDR2 YYREEE (reference sequence). The DNA for the CDR3 is TGTGCCAGCAGCCCGCCGGGGGTTAATGAAAAACTGTTTTTT. The encoded protein is CASSPPGVNEKLFF. Drawing the rest from reference TRBV5-4 and TRBJ1-4, the complete variable domain is ETGVTQSPTHLIKTRGQQVTLRCSSQSGHNTVSWYQQALGQGPQFIFQYYREEENGRGNFPPRFSGLQFPNYSSELNVNALELDDSALYLCASSPPGVNEKLFFGSGTQLSVL.

V is TRBV2 and J is TRBJ1-5; TRBD1 agrees at 11 bases. Looked up from germline, CDR1 is SNHLY and CDR2 is FYNNEI. Trimming cost V 6 bases and J 10 bases; bases outside gene matches: 11. The CDR3 has 15 residues. CDR3 region: CASRPGTGGFHPQHF. CDR3 sequence (DNA): TGTGCCAGCAGACCGGGGACAGGGGGGTTTCATCCCCAGCATTTT.